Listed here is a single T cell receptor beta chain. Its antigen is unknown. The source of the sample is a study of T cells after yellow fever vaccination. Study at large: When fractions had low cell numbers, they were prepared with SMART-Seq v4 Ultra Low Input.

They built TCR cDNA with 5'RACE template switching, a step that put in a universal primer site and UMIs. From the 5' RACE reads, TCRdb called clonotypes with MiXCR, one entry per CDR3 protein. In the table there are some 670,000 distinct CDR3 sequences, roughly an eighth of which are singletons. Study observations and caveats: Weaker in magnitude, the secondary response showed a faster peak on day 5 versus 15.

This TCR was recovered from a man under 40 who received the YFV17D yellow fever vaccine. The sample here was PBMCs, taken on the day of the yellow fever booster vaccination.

CDR3 in DNA: TGTGCCACCAGCAGAGCTGCGAGGGAGACCCAGTACTTC. As protein: CATSRAARETQYF. The rearrangement uses TRBV15 and TRBJ2-5; D unresolved. The V and J ends lost 1 base and 5 bases respectively, with 8 bases between them. The V gene's germline CDR1 is LNHNV and CDR2 YYDKDF (reference sequence). There are 13 residues in the CDR3.